This T cell receptor (beta chain) emerged from a study of technical replicates of blood from several donors. V gave up 3 bases and J gave up 3 bases, with 12 bases separating them. The germline V gene has CDR1 LNHDA and CDR2 SQIVND (reference sequence). The CDR3 has 14 amino acids. Produced via immunoSEQ multiplex PCR; TCRdb's table is partial and in-frame only. There are 70,000 to 80,000 clones in the sample; approximately 97% occur only once, and approximately 0.21% lies in the top ten. The chain employs TRBV19 and TRBJ2-7; TRBD2 is a possible D gene (6 bases). This sequence originates from a human donor in good health. Material: T cells isolated from PBMCs. The CDR3 DNA reads TGTGCCAGTAGTATTAATGTGGGAGGCTACGAGCAGTACTTC. This encodes CASSINVGGYEQYF.